This TCR beta chain was captured by sequencing in a study of a mutant IDH1 vaccine in newly diagnosed glioma. Across the whole study: At weeks 1, 3, 5, 7, 11, 15, 19 and 23, patients received a vaccination, eight in all. Vaccines were first given 4-6 weeks after radiotherapy alone, or with temozolomide cycles. Treated patients, averaging roughly 44 years, were around 62% male and around 40% female.

This CDR3 region has 16 residues. Germline loops: CDR1 SGDLS, CDR2 YYNGEE. J gave up 10 bases and V 4 bases, and 15 bases lay outside the gene matches. Libraries were prepared by immunoSEQ multiplex PCR; TCRdb keeps only in-frame clonotypes and omits some of them. This sample has 50,000 to 60,000 clones; 75% to 85% occur once, and the top ten carry roughly 6%. Time point given: week 23, last vaccination. Each dose of the vaccine consisted of 300 ug of mutant IDH1 20-mer peptide, with topical imiquimod. Astrocytomas that were new, WHO grade 3 or 4, IDH1-mutant and ATRX-lost were present in the donors. On this clone: Its cognate antigen is unknown.

The chain has TRBV9 and TRBJ1-4; 8 bases align to TRBD1. The sequence was obtained from a man aged 35-49 years with glioma. This specimen consisted of PBMCs, obtained from a glioma patient whose treatment included an IDH1 peptide vaccine. Written as DNA, the CDR3 is TGTGCCAGCAGCCCTTCAGCCCGGACAGGGCAAGGAAAACTGTTTTTT. Translating it yields CASSPSARTGQGKLFF.